The 13 T cell receptor beta chains below all came from one sample that was sequenced in a study of T-cell memory formation after mild COVID-19 (dated by TCRdb to the early 2020s). Library generation was performed with 5' RACE. The instrument was an Illumina NovaSeq 6000. In-frame beta chains were kept once TCRdb had trimmed the public reads at Q25 with fastp and called clones with MiXCR. Identical CDR3 protein sequences are pooled into one entry, listed with their most common genes and DNA. The sample records approximately 450,000 distinct CDR3 sequences, about 18% of which are singletons. The leading ten clones occupy approximately 13% of the sample. Sequencing was done on a sample of PBMCs or a T cell subset sorted from them (not recorded which). All receptors come from an adult woman who had mild COVID-19 (a few samples of this study predate the infection). The sample titles of this study are shuffled in the database, so cell type and time point are left out; the donor was told from shared clones.

The V call is TRBV2, the J call TRBJ2-4, with D perhaps assigned TRBD1 or TRBD2 (6 bases each). V was shortened by 5 bases and J by 0 bases, with 14 bases between the two germline ends. The V gene's germline CDR1 is SNHLY and CDR2 FYNNEI. The CDR3 consists of 16 residues. CDR3 DNA: TGTGCCAGCAGTATGCGGGACACCTTAGCCAAAAACATTCAGTACTTC. Protein sequence: CASSMRDTLAKNIQYF. Full variable domain (missing parts from reference TRBV2 and TRBJ2-4): EPEVTQTPSHQVTQMGQEVILRCVPISNHLYFYWYRQILGQKVEFLVSFYNNEISEKSEIFDDQFSVERPDGSNFTLKIRSTKLEDSAMYFCASSMRDTLAKNIQYFGAGTRLSVL.

This chain links TRBV29-1 with TRBJ2-1, with TRBD1 identical over 9 bases. The CDR3 spans 14 residues. J lost 0 bases, V lost 5 bases, and 2 bases had no gene match. CDR1 is SQVTM, CDR2 ANQGSEA, per germline. The CDR3 sequence: CSVHRGPSYNEQFF. The CDR3 coding sequence is TGCAGCGTTCACAGGGGGCCCTCCTACAATGAGCAGTTCTTC.

This rearrangement joins TRBV7-9 to TRBJ2-1; TRBD2 is a possible D gene (7 bases). The germline V gene encodes CDR1 SEHNR and CDR2 FQNEAQ (reference sequence). Deletions cut 5 bases from V and 2 bases from J, with 13 bases between. The CDR3 length is 15 residues. CDR3 nucleotides: TGTGCCAGCAGCCCCCGGGGGGCAACCTACAATGAGCAGTTCTTC. Protein sequence: CASSPRGATYNEQFF.

This clonotype has a handful of counts. V and J are TRBV6-5 and TRBJ2-2; the D gene is possibly TRBD2 (6 bases). CDR1 and CDR2 (germline): MNHEY, SVGAGI. Trimming took 2 bases from V and 5 from J, leaving 15 bases between them. CDR3 length equals 16 residues. CDR3 residues: CASSYLASVNTGELFF. CDR3 DNA: TGTGCCAGCAGTTACCTAGCGTCAGTGAATACCGGGGAGCTGTTTTTT.

The chain uses TRBV6-5 and TRBJ1-2, with D possibly being TRBD1 (5 bases). The V end was cut by 0 bases, the J end by 3 bases, with 8 bases between. This CDR3 is 14 amino acids long. CDR1 and CDR2 (germline): MNHEY, SVGAGI. This CDR3 reads CASSYSAQDYGYTF. CDR3 nucleotide sequence: TGTGCCAGCAGTTACTCGGCACAGGACTATGGCTACACCTTC.

This clonotype was counted between two and nine times. The J gene is TRBJ2-3, the V gene TRBV5-4; D ambiguous. The CDR3 totals 15 residues. Germline values: CDR1 SGHNT, CDR2 YYREEE (reference sequence). V gave up 4 bases and J gave up 4 bases, with 16 bases separating them. In DNA form, the CDR3 reads TGTGCCAGCAGCAGAACCCCTCTAGAGGCAGATACGCAGTATTTT. Translated: CASSRTPLEADTQYF.

The J gene is TRBJ1-1, the V gene TRBV29-1; D call uncertain. The germline V gene encodes CDR1 SQVTM and CDR2 ANQGSEA. The CDR3 has 12 amino acids. The V and J ends lost 4 bases and 2 bases respectively, with 8 bases between them. The CDR3 DNA follows: TGCAGCGTTGCACAGCTTAACACTGAAGCTTTCTTT. It encodes CSVAQLNTEAFF. The full variable domain, in which reference TRBV29-1 and TRBJ1-1 provide the parts outside the CDR3, is SAVISQKPSRDICQRGTSLTIQCQVDSQVTMMFWYRQQPGQSLTLIATANQGSEATYESGFVIDKFPISRPNLTFSTLTVSNMSPEDSSIYLCSVAQLNTEAFFGQGTRLTVV.

The rearrangement links TRBV20-1 to TRBJ2-7, with a tentative D call TRBD1 (6 bases). The CDR3 extends over 15 amino acids. V was trimmed by 3 bases and J by 0 bases, leaving 15 bases between them. Germline assignment: CDR1 DFQATT and CDR2 SNEGSKA (reference sequence). The CDR3: CSARLSGVYSYEQYF. The CDR3 coding sequence is TGCAGTGCTAGGCTCTCAGGGGTTTACTCCTACGAGCAGTACTTC.

There are a few counts of this clonotype. The chain recombines TRBV3-1 with TRBJ2-3; possibly TRBD2 for D (6 bases). In germline, CDR1 is LGHDT, CDR2 YNNKEL (reference sequence). V lost 0 bases and J lost 5, with 12 bases in between. The CDR3 has 15 amino acids. Here the CDR3 DNA reads TGTGCCAGCAGCCAAGATGGGGGGAGAGGAGATACGCAGTATTTT. This translates into CASSQDGGRGDTQYF.

This rearrangement joins TRBV6-6 to TRBJ2-3; TRBD2 is a possible D gene (5 bases). The CDR3 loop spans 15 amino acids. V shed 7 bases and J shed 3 bases, with 17 bases lying between them. Germline V gene sequence: CDR1 MNHNY, CDR2 SVGAGI (reference sequence). CDR3 sequence (DNA): TGTGCCAGCACACGCAGTGGAGGTTTAACAGATACGCAGTATTTT. Translated, it gives CASTRSGGLTDTQYF.

The V call is TRBV9, the J call TRBJ1-3; no reliable D call. CDR3 size: 17 residues. Germline assignment: CDR1 SGDLS and CDR2 YYNGEE. V was pared by 0 bases and J by 4 bases, with 17 bases between. The DNA for the CDR3 is TGTGCCAGCAGCGTAGTTTCCGCCATTACAACGGGAAACACCATATATTTT. Amino acids: CASSVVSAITTGNTIYF.

The chain combines TRBV29-1 with TRBJ2-1; D is perhaps TRBD2 (6 bases). The CDR3 consists of 19 residues. Trimming removed 5 bases at V and 3 bases at J, with 29 bases between. Germline V CDR1 and CDR2: SQVTM, ANQGSEA. The CDR3 reads CSVPDSGTGRFGGYNEQFF. The CDR3 DNA reads TGCAGCGTTCCCGACTCCGGGACTGGACGATTTGGAGGCTACAATGAGCAGTTCTTC.

The chain recombines TRBV15 with TRBJ2-7, with 12 bases matching TRBD2. Germline-derived CDR1 and CDR2 are LNHNV and YYDKDF (reference sequence). There are 16 residues in the CDR3. J was trimmed by 0 bases and V by 4 bases; bases with no gene match: 4. The CDR3 here is CATSTSGGAGSYEQYF. CDR3 bases: TGTGCCACCAGCACTAGCGGGGGGGCCGGCTCCTACGAGCAGTACTTC.